The rows below give T cell receptor beta chains drawn from one sample of a study of human CD8 memory T cell subsets. TCRdb re-called the 5' RACE reads and shows each CDR3 protein once, DNA omitted. Its clone listing holds about 12,000 distinct CDR3 sequences. Sequencing was done on a sample of CD8+ T cells from PBMCs. These receptors all stem from a human donor in good health. The CDR3 runs from the conserved cysteine through the conserved F or W. Fields, in order: CDR3 protein, V gene, clone size, J gene. Where a row states a size, it is once, few, many or the class of an expanded clone; other rows omit it.

CDR3 protein: CASLRDRETQYF; V gene: TRBV7-9; clone size: NA; J gene: TRBJ2-5
CDR3 protein: CSASWDQHSYEQYF; V gene: TRBV20-1; clone size: NA; J gene: TRBJ2-7
CDR3 protein: CASSLWGNSYEQYF; V gene: TRBV28; clone size: NA; J gene: TRBJ2-7
CDR3 protein: CASSLNPRGGNEQFF; V gene: TRBV4-1; clone size: NA; J gene: TRBJ2-1
CDR3 protein: CASSLGGTPDYEQYF; V gene: TRBV7-6; clone size: medium-sized; J gene: TRBJ2-7
CDR3 protein: CASSHYGTSGGATDTQYF; V gene: TRBV3-1; clone size: NA; J gene: TRBJ2-3
CDR3 protein: CASSFGAGGNEQFF; V gene: TRBV27; clone size: NA; J gene: TRBJ2-1
CDR3 protein: CASSGGPSEQYF; V gene: TRBV27; clone size: medium-sized; J gene: TRBJ2-7
CDR3 protein: CASSAETVNNEQFF; V gene: TRBV2; clone size: NA; J gene: TRBJ2-1
CDR3 protein: CASSSFTSDNEQFF; V gene: TRBV6-2/TRBV6-3; clone size: NA; J gene: TRBJ2-1
CDR3 protein: CASSLVGTSTDTQYF; V gene: TRBV7-9; clone size: medium-sized; J gene: TRBJ2-3
CDR3 protein: CASSLPGRETQYF; V gene: TRBV12-3/TRBV12-4; clone size: NA; J gene: TRBJ2-5
CDR3 protein: CSALASPSDPVPSEQYF; V gene: TRBV20-1; clone size: NA; J gene: TRBJ2-7
CDR3 protein: CATSRLTRGAKNIQYF; V gene: TRBV15; clone size: NA; J gene: TRBJ2-4
CDR3 protein: CSARDPAAARQETQYF; V gene: TRBV20-1; clone size: medium-sized; J gene: TRBJ2-5
CDR3 protein: CASSPGLGAYEQYF; V gene: TRBV5-5; clone size: NA; J gene: TRBJ2-7